This TCR beta chain was captured in a study of blood T cell repertoires in COVID-19. This clone was seen just once. Repertoires were generated with immunoSEQ multiplex PCR, while TCRdb's copy carries only in-frame clones and drops some. Altogether hundreds of thousands of clones are present, about 91% being singletons, with the ten largest covering roughly 6.8%. Seattle researchers signed up patients amid active infection and tracked them longitudinally. V lost 1 base to trimming and J lost 0 bases, with 9 bases between them. CDR3 length: 15 amino acids. Germline CDR1 is LGHDT and CDR2 is YNNKEL (reference sequence).

Sequencing used peripheral blood. The sequence derives from a woman aged 30 to 39 with COVID-19, enrolled during active disease. The rearrangement links TRBV3-1 (or the pseudogene TRBV3-2) to TRBJ1-1; no firm D call. The CDR3 is CASSQVHSMNTEAFF. CDR3 DNA: TGTGCCAGCAGCCAAGTACACAGCATGAACACTGAAGCTTTCTTT.